Sequencing of this T cell receptor beta chain was carried out in a study of cytomegalovirus exposure and HLA in healthy donors. Study conclusions and caveats: There were some V segments, including TRBV6-2 and TRBV6-3, excluded as indistinguishable. Later analysis revealed greater clonal expansion in HLA-associated TCR beta chains than in equally common others. Later findings reportedly placed an Asian-associated ancestry cluster below the roughly 690-donor mean for N-insertions.

The CDR3 length is 16 residues. The trim removed 1 base at V and 0 bases at J, leaving 2 bases unmatched. Germline V lookup: CDR1 SGHRS, CDR2 YFSETQ. Note on this clone: Its antigen is not identified.

13 Jbeta primers and 60 Vbeta primers were used for the PCR. Using immunoSEQ multiplex PCR, the repertoire was profiled, and TCRdb retains in-frame clones only, with some absent. The sample yields 95,000 to 100,000 clones, about 76% seen once. The V call is TRBV5-1, the J call TRBJ2-3; TRBD2 matches 10 bases. Material: PBMCs. The clonotype was recovered from a human donor in good health. The CDR3 here is CASSLIAGGSTDTQYF. The DNA of the CDR3 is TGCGCCAGCAGCTTGATAGCGGGAGGTAGCACAGATACGCAGTATTTT.